The TCR beta chain described here comes from a study of monozygotic twins with inflammatory bowel disease. Study conclusions and caveats: Repertoire similarity was not found to differ between concordant and discordant twins, possibly from limited power.

Each UMI harboured a 6-nucleotide sample barcode and was appended via template switching. TCRdb reprocessed the 5' RACE reads, keeping one entry per CDR3 protein, no DNA. The sample has 200,000 to 250,000 distinct CDR3 sequences, and its top ten clones hold roughly 7.1%. Concerning this clonotype itself: Its antigen is unidentified.

Germline V gene lookup returns CDR1 KGHDR and CDR2 SFDVKD. The CDR3 contains 13 residues. The sequencing input was blood. This chain connects TRBV24-1 to TRBJ1-5. This TCR derives from a human donor with ulcerative colitis or Crohn's disease, or a healthy co-twin of an affected twin (not recorded which). The CDR3 protein is CATSDSWNQPQHF.